These T cell receptor beta chains were read from a single sample in a study of CD8 T cells in Susac syndrome. TCRdb redid the calling of the immunoSEQ multiplex PCR reads with MiXCR, one entry per CDR3 protein. In the table there are some 190,000 distinct CDR3 sequences, over 85% of which are singletons. The specimen was CD4+ T cells from PBMCs. The receptor set was obtained from a human donor in good health. CDR3s leave out the opening cysteine and the closing phenylalanine or tryptophan. The order of the fields is V gene, J gene, clone size, CDR3 protein. Clone size is given for some rows only: seen once, a few or many times, or a class if the clone is expanded.

TRBV6-5	TRBJ1-2	.	ASSRGWNYGYT
TRBV7-2	TRBJ2-5	.	ASSPGTSGIGETQY
TRBV24-1	TRBJ2-3	.	ATSDRTGETDTQY
TRBV7-9	TRBJ2-5	.	ASSITGVEETQY
TRBV3-1	TRBJ2-1	.	ASSRWDSLYNEQF
TRBV7-9	TRBJ2-2	.	ASSPHRGPGELF
TRBV27	TRBJ1-6	.	ASSLYNSPLH
TRBV12-3/TRBV12-4	TRBJ2-1	once	ASSRPGTGYGQF
TRBV20-1	TRBJ2-3	.	SARGPGQVFGTQY
TRBV11-3	TRBJ2-6	.	ASSLREGAGSGANVLT
TRBV3-1	TRBJ2-1	.	ASSQGAFRDKQF
TRBV29-1	TRBJ2-7	.	SVQVSYEQY
TRBV27	TRBJ2-3	.	ATWASGGMHTQY
TRBV6-5	TRBJ2-7	.	ASSDGQGSNEQY
TRBV7-8	TRBJ2-4	once	ASSSPIQGGVGIQY
TRBV5-4	TRBJ2-2	.	ASSWSRSPGELF
TRBV14	TRBJ1-6	.	ASSQPGRDSPLH
TRBV5-1	TRBJ1-1	.	ASSLDGQGATEAF
TRBV9	TRBJ1-1	.	ASSPRSGGNTEAF
TRBV5-4	TRBJ2-5	.	ATTRASGSKTQY
TRBV27	TRBJ2-1	.	ASRKLAGVTYNEQF
TRBV20-1	TRBJ2-3	.	SAPRSHGDDTQY
TRBV12-3/TRBV12-4	TRBJ2-5	.	ASSLTVLETQY
TRBV9	TRBJ2-5	.	ASSVGLGGETQY
TRBV19	TRBJ1-4	.	ASSKPGANTNEKLF
TRBV2	TRBJ1-5	.	ASSSGGQGNQPQH
TRBV12-3/TRBV12-4	TRBJ2-1	.	ASDSGSTWEQF
TRBV20-1	TRBJ2-4	.	SASDRTAKNIQY
TRBV9	TRBJ2-5	once	ASSVGRRGSGETQY
TRBV6-9	TRBJ1-5	.	ASSNDRVVQPQH
TRBV20-1	TRBJ1-4	.	SAREPGGRGEKLF
TRBV5-1	TRBJ2-4	.	ASSFGTSVAKNIQY
TRBV7-2	TRBJ2-1	.	ASSRTSGGATNEQF
TRBV20-1	TRBJ1-4	.	SARKSLDEKLF
TRBV18	TRBJ1-2	.	ASSRWDRDNYGYT
TRBV18	TRBJ1-5	.	ASSLRDRDQPQH
TRBV29-1	TRBJ2-1	.	SVGLMRDNEQF
TRBV21-1	TRBJ1-5	.	ASSKRRNQPQH
TRBV5-1	TRBJ2-3	.	ASKRTEIDTQY
TRBV28	TRBJ2-1	.	ASSGGAGNEQF
TRBV20-1	TRBJ1-2	once	SARLQSNYGYT
TRBV3-1	TRBJ1-5	.	ASSQDPGDNQPQH
TRBV12-3/TRBV12-4	TRBJ2-3	.	ASGDSGDTQY
TRBV7-2	TRBJ2-7	.	ASSPRRVSSYEQY
TRBV18	TRBJ2-3	.	ASSAPGLITDTQY
TRBV2	TRBJ2-5	.	ASSEIQGAETQY
TRBV29-1	TRBJ2-5	.	SVALLRRDRETQY
TRBV12-3/TRBV12-4	TRBJ2-7	.	ASSLTPEHEQY